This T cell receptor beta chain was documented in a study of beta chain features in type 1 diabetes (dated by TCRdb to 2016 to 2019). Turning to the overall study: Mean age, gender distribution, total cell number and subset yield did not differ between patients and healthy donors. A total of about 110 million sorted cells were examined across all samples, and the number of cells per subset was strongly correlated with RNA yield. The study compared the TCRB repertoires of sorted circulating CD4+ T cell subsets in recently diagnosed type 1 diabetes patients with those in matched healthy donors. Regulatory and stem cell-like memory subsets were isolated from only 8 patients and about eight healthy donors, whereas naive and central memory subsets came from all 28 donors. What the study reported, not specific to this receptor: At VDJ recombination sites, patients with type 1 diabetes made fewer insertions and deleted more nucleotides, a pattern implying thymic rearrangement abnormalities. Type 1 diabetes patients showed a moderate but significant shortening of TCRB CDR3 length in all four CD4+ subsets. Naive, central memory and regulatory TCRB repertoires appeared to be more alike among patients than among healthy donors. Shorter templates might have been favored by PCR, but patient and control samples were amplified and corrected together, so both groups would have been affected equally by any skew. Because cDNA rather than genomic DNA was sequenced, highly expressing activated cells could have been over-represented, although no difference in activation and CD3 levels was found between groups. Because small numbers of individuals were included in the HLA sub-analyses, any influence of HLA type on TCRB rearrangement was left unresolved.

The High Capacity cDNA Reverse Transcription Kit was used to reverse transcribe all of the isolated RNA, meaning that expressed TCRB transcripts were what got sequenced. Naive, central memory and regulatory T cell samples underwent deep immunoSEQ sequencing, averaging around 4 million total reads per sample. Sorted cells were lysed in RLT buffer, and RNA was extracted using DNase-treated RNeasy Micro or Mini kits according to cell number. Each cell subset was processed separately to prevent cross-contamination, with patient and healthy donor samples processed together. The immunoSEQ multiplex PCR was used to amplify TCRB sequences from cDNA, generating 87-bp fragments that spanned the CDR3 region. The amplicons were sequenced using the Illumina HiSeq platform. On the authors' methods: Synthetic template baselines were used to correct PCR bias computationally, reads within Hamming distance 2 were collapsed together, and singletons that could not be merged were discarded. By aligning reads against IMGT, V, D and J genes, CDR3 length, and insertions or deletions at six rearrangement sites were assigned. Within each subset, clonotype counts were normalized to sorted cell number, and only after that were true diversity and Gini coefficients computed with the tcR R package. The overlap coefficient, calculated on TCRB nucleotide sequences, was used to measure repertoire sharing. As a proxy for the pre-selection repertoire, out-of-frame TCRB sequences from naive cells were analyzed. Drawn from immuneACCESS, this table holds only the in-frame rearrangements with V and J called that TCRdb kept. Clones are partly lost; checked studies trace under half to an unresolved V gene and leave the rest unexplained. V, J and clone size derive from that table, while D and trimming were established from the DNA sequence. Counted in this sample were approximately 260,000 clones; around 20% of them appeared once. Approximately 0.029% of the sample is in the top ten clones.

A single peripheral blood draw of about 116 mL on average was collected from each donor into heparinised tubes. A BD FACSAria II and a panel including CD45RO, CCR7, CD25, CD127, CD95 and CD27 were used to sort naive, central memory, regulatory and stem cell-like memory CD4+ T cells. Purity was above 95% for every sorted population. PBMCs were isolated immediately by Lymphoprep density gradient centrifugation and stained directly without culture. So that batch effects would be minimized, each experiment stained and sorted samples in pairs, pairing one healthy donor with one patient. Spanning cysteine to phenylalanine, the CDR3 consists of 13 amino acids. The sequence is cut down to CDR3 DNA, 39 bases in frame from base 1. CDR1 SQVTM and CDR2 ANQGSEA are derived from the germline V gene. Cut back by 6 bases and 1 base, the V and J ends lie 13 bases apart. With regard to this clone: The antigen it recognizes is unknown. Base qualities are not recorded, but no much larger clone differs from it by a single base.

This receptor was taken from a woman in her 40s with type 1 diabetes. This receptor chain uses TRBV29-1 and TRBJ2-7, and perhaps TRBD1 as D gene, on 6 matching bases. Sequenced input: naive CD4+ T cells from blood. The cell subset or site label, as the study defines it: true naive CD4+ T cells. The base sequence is TGCAGCGTGGAGAGAACAGGGTCCTACGAGCAGTACTTC. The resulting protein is CSVERTGSYEQYF.